The entry below describes one T cell receptor (beta chain). The clone's antigen remains unknown. There are no base qualities to consult, and no much larger clone falls within one base. The data were obtained in a study of Ad26.COV2.S vaccination and SARS-CoV-2 variants (dated by TCRdb to about 2021). Turning to the overall study: Donors in the vaccine arm were drawn from COV1001, a phase I-IIa trial of Ad26.COV2.S in healthy adults that was multicentre, randomized, double-blind and placebo-controlled. Dosing of Ad26.COV2.S was intramuscular, at either 5x10^10 or 1x10^11 viral particles, delivered as one shot or as two shots spaced 56 days apart. The specificity and breadth of SARS-CoV-2-reactive T cell receptors after Ad26.COV2.S vaccination were assessed by TCRbeta repertoire sequencing. The TCR-sequenced set comprised around 32 samples: around 20 Ad26.COV2.S vaccine recipients, 5 placebo recipients and 8 SARS-CoV-2 convalescent individuals. Trial participants were randomized into five groups of five: low-dose or high-dose Ad26.COV2.S given once or twice, or placebo on both occasions. Blinding of investigators to trial group allocation was maintained during experiments and outcome assessment. General conclusions and limits of the study: Comparing responses between vaccine doses or regimens was not something the study was powered to do. Non-spike TCR breadth was comparable between vaccine and placebo recipients, consistent with the vaccine containing only spike. According to the authors, total T cell responses may have been underestimated by the TCR breadth and depth analyses. After vaccination, substantial breadth of spike-specific CD8+ and CD4+ T cell responses was reported. Ad26.COV2.S recipients had higher spike-specific TCR breadth than placebo recipients (P = 0.0014).

TCRbeta CDR3 regions were sequenced with the immunoSEQ Assay. After extraction, genomic DNA underwent amplification by bias-controlled multiplex PCR, followed by high-throughput sequencing. The authors processed their data as follows. Collapsing and filtering of sequences were performed to quantify the absolute abundance of each unique TCRbeta CDR3 region. T cell fraction was estimated by normalization of TCRbeta template counts to usable DNA, with usable DNA being measured through amplification of reference genes present in all nucleated cells. Repertoire TCRs were annotated as SARS-CoV-2-specific when V gene, CDR3 amino acid sequence and J gene were exactly matched to a known reactive TCR set. The reference SARS-CoV-2 TCR set came from MIRA and was filtered for enrichment in COVID-19-positive ImmuneCODE repertoires, removing public or cross-reactive TCRs. Based on the MIRA antigens, annotated TCRs were further analysed at the level of specific ORF or position within ORF. Breadth was defined as the number of annotated unique rearrangements divided by the total number of unique productive rearrangements, and depth was defined as the summed frequency of the annotated unique rearrangements. Group comparisons of TCR breadth used two-sided Wilcoxon rank-sum tests. In its TCRdb copy, this immuneACCESS table keeps in-frame sequences only and misses some clones. Where compared with another copy, unresolved V genes explain less than half of these, and the others have no known cause. V and J calls and clone size follow that table, whereas D and trimming were derived from the DNA. For this sample the table gives around 450,000 clones, of which approximately 88% were detected only once. The ten top clones hold 3.6% of the sample.

The CDR3 spans 15 residues, from the cysteine through the phenylalanine. CDR3 DNA only is kept here, 45 bases in frame from base 1. From a lookup of the germline V gene, CDR1 and CDR2 are SGHVS and FQNEAQ. Relative to germline, V is 5 bases shorter and J is 0 bases shorter, with 8 bases between their ends. Explained via the paper, the treatment or condition label denotes: approximately 18 received Ad26.COV2.S at low or high dose, single or two shots; several received placebo; per-sample allocation not given. Repertoires of vaccine and placebo recipients were sequenced from samples taken on day 63 after the first injection. Cohort 1b enrolled 20 to 30 adults aged 18-55 years at a single site in Boston, USA, between 29 July and 7 August 2020. As a vaccine, Ad26.COV2.S was a replication-incompetent adenovirus type 26 vector that expressed a prefusion-stabilized SARS-CoV-2 spike protein derived from the original Wuhan strain.

This receptor was identified in a person between 18 and 65 years old who received the Ad26.COV2.S COVID-19 vaccine or a placebo. Sequenced here: peripheral blood, sampled in a trial of Ad26.COV2.S vaccine versus placebo. The chain was built from TRBV7-8 and TRBJ2-6; the D gene remains uncertain. The base sequence is TGTGCCAGCAGCGGCACCAGCTCTGGGGCCAACGTCCTGACTTTC. Its translation reads: CASSGTSSGANVLTF.